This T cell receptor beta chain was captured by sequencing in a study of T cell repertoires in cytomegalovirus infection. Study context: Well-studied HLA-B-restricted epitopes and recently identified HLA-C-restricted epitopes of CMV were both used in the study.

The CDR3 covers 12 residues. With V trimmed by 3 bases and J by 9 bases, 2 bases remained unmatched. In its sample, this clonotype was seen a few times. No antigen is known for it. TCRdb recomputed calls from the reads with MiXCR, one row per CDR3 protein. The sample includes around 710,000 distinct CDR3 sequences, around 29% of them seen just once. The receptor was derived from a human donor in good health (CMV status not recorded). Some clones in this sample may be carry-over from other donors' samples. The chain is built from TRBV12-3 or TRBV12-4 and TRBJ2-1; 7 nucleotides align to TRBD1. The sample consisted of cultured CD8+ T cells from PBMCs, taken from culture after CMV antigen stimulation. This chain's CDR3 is CASSFEGAEQFF. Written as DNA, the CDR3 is TGTGCCAGCAGTTTCGAGGGGGCTGAGCAGTTCTTC.